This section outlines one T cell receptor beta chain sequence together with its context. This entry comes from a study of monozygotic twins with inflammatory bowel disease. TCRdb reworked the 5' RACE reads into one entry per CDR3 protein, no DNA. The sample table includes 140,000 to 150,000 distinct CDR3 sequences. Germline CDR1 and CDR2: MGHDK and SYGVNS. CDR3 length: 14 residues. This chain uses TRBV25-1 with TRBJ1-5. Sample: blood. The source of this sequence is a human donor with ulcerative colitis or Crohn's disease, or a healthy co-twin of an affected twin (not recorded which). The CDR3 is CASSEYMREQPQHF.